The T cell receptor (beta chain) under discussion was sequenced for a study of cytomegalovirus exposure and HLA in healthy donors. Vbeta (60) and Jbeta (13) primers were used in the PCR. Assay used: immunoSEQ multiplex PCR; TCRdb lists only in-frame clones, some missing. There are tens of thousands of clones in the sample; 10% occur only once, and more than 20% lies in the top ten. The CDR3 extends over 13 amino acids. Germline CDR1 and CDR2: MNHNS and SASEGT. Points from the study as a whole: In an earlier analysis, in approximately 630 donors, most V segments appeared productive either ~90% or ~30% of the time. Follow-up analysis found HLA locus-dependent TCR association rates, highest for DRB1 and lowest for HLA-C. CMV serostatus alone was available as immune exposure information.

A note on this clone: As yet, its antigen is unknown. The junction departs from germline at one end; a sequencing error may be responsible. The sample holds other DNA sequences that translate to the same CDR3.

The chain has TRBV6-1 and TRBJ2-2; 7 bases are a match to TRBD1. The source is a man in his sixties in good health and CMV-seropositive. The sample consisted of PBMCs. CDR3: CAGHDSNTGEMFF. CDR3 nucleotide sequence: TGTGCCGGTCACGACTCGAACACAGGGGAGATGTTTTTC.